The following is a T cell receptor beta chain sequence with its context. The antigen remains unidentified. Gene names follow the mouse nomenclature. The read falls 1 residue short of the CDR3 end, and the missing part is taken from the germline J gene. The germline gives CDR1 NSHNY, CDR2 SYGAGN. V lost 0 bases, J lost 1 base, and 3 bases stayed unmatched. The CDR3 is made up of 15 amino acids. This sample was included in a study of tissue T cells after allogeneic stem cell transplantation. Study results and caveats: Few T cell clones were shared across patients, but motif clusters showed tissue-specific shared signatures. Anatomically similar tissues had similar TCR repertoires within each patient. Blood and spleen captured only part of the tissue TCR repertoire. Which tissue TCRs were alloreactive or antigen-specific was not determined. Some clones might be persisting host cells.

The table came from immunoSEQ multiplex PCR; TCRdb's copy has only in-frame clones and leaves some out. The sample contains tens of thousands of clones, 72% of which appear only once. Sequencing was carried out using spleen. V and J are TRBV13-1 and TRBJ1-1; 7 bases agree with TRBD1. The source is a female BALB/c mouse in good health. The MHC haplotype of this mouse line is H2-d. Incomplete CDR3 DNA: TGTGCCAGCAGTGATGCAGGGGGAGGGAACACAGAAGTCTTC. Its translation is CASSDAGGGNTEVF. The whole CDR3 protein reads CASSDAGGGNTEVFF.